The TCR beta chain under discussion was sequenced for a study of blood T cell repertoires in COVID-19. On the study more broadly: Acute and convalescent COVID-19 specimens originated in the United States, Italy and Spain. T cells, B-cell-depleted T cells, or PBMCs provided the cDNA or gDNA that served as material.

In the source study's methods: Reference gene primer amplification yielded estimated nucleated cell counts. Repertoires were generated with immunoSEQ multiplex PCR, while TCRdb's copy carries only in-frame clones and drops some. D and trimming come from the DNA, and the V and J calls and clone size come from that table. Found here are around 95,000 clones, 88% of them singletons; the top ten hold approximately 5%. Sequenced: peripheral blood. The TCR sequence derives from a human donor in a cohort sampled during active COVID-19.

The DNA of the CDR3 is TGTGCCAGCAGCGTACGCCCAGCGGGAGGGCCTAGAACGGATACGCAGTATTTT. As protein: CASSVRPAGGPRTDTQYF. The genes are TRBV11-2 and TRBJ2-3, with 10 bases that match TRBD2. The CDR3 runs 18 residues. V trimming: 5 bases; J trimming: 6 bases; junction bases outside the gene matches: 17. Germline CDR1 and CDR2: SGHAT and FQNNGV.